This is a list of T cell receptor beta chains from one sample in a study of molecular identifiers for immune sequencing clone quantification. TCRdb reanalysed the PCR reads using MiXCR and keeps one entry per CDR3 protein. The table records approximately 550,000 distinct CDR3 sequences, about 20% of them present only once. Sequenced material: naive CD8+ T cells from blood, with Jurkat cell RNA spiked in. These receptors came from a human donor in good health. Some libraries in this study had Jurkat cell RNA spiked in. The CDR3 runs from the conserved cysteine through the conserved F or W. Fields, in order: J gene, V gene, CDR3 length, clone size, D gene, CDR3 DNA, CDR3 protein. The D gene is left open where the match is weak. Size values are once, few and many counts, or a class for expanded clones, and some rows have none.

TRBJ2-2,TRBV7-9,19,few,TRBD2,TGTGCCAGCAGCTCACCAGGGACTAGCGGGAGCGGCTCCGCCGGGGAGCTGTTTTTT,CASSSPGTSGSGSAGELFF
TRBJ2-7,TRBV5-8,14,NA,TRBD1,TGTGCCAGCTCGGACAGGGAAAGAAGCTACGAGCAGTACTTC,CASSDRERSYEQYF
TRBJ1-1,TRBV4-3,14,many,NA,TGCGCCAGCAGCCAAAGGGTTCTGGGCACTGAAGCTTTCTTT,CASSQRVLGTEAFF
TRBJ2-3,TRBV30,15,few,TRBD1,TGTGCCTGGAGTGTGCCCAGGGGGAACACAGATACGCAGTATTTT,CAWSVPRGNTDTQYF
TRBJ1-1,TRBV28,13,many,NA,TGTGCCAGCAGTTATGGGTGGGTGGAACAAGCTTTCTTT,CASSYGWVEQAFF
TRBJ2-7,TRBV20-1,14,NA,TRBD1,TGCAGTGCTAGAACGGGACAGGGAGGGCACGAGCAGTACTTC,CSARTGQGGHEQYF
TRBJ2-1,TRBV27,17,NA,TRBD1,TGTGCCAGCAGTTCACATCACGCAGGGGGCCTCTACAATGAGCAGTTCTTC,CASSSHHAGGLYNEQFF
TRBJ1-6,TRBV7-9,18,many,TRBD1,TGTGCCAGCAGCTTACCCTGGACAGGCAACTCCTATAATTCACCCCTCCACTTT,CASSLPWTGNSYNSPLHF
TRBJ1-1,TRBV19,16,few,NA,TGTGCCAGTAGTAGCGGACCTGACTCCTGGGTCACTGAAGCTTTCTTT,CASSSGPDSWVTEAFF
TRBJ2-5,TRBV4-1,13,many,NA,TGCGCCAGCAGCCAAGTGTACCAAGAGACCCAGTACTTC,CASSQVYQETQYF
TRBJ2-4,TRBV7-9,12,NA,NA,TGTGCCAGCTATAATTCATGGAATGAGCAGTACTTC,CASYNSWNEQYF
TRBJ2-7,TRBV28,14,NA,TRBD2,TGTGCCAGCAGTTTATCTCGGGGGGTCTACGAGCAGTACTTC,CASSLSRGVYEQYF
TRBJ2-7,TRBV7-9,20,NA,TRBD1,TGTGCCAGCAGCCCCACTCGACCGGGACAGGGGGTTAGCGGGGTATACGAGCAGTACTTC,CASSPTRPGQGVSGVYEQYF
TRBJ1-1,TRBV10-3,17,NA,NA,TGTGCCACCAGTGAAGGCACAGGGAGAGTTGAGCTGGTGGGGGCTTTCTTT,CATSEGTGRVELVGAFF
TRBJ1-5,TRBV30,14,few,NA,TGTGCCTGGAGTGAAGACAGATTCAATCAGCCCCAGCATTTT,CAWSEDRFNQPQHF
TRBJ2-3,TRBV13,13,many,TRBD1,TGTGCCAGCAGGGGGACAGGCTCGGATACGCAGTATTTT,CASRGTGSDTQYF
TRBJ2-7,TRBV20-1,11,many,NA,TGCAGTGCCCCTAGCTCCTACGAGCAGTACTTC,CSAPSSYEQYF
TRBJ2-7,TRBV4-3,16,few,NA,TGCGCCAGCAGCCAAGATAAGCGAGGGACCGCCTACGAGCAGTACTTC,CASSQDKRGTAYEQYF
TRBJ2-5,TRBV12-3/TRBV12-4,14,NA,NA,TGTGCCAGCAGTTGGTCAGGTGATCAAGAGACCCAGTACTTC,CASSWSGDQETQYF
TRBJ2-3,TRBV29-1,15,many,TRBD2,TGCAGCGTTGCCGGCGGGGGTGAAGGGACAGATACGCAGTATTTT,CSVAGGGEGTDTQYF
TRBJ2-7,TRBV25-1,17,NA,NA,TGTGCCAGCAGTGGACCCCGATGGCAGGGGGGGTTCGGCGAGCAGTACTTC,CASSGPRWQGGFGEQYF
TRBJ1-5,TRBV27,13,few,NA,TGTGCCAGCAGGCTTACAGGATCCCAGCCCCAGCATTTT,CASRLTGSQPQHF
TRBJ1-4,TRBV5-4,16,few,TRBD1,TGTGCCAGCAGCCGGGACAGGGATTGGACTAATGAAAAACTGTTTTTT,CASSRDRDWTNEKLFF
TRBJ1-4,TRBV7-9,14,few,NA,TGTGCCAGCAGCCCCGTCTCCCTTCGGGAAAAACTGTTTTTT,CASSPVSLREKLFF
TRBJ2-1,TRBV4-1,15,few,NA,TGCGCCAGCAGCCAGCAGGGACTCTCCTACAATGAGCAGTTCTTC,CASSQQGLSYNEQFF
TRBJ2-3,TRBV9,15,many,TRBD1,TGTGCCAGCAGCGTAGGGACAGGGGGCCGAGATACGCAGTATTTT,CASSVGTGGRDTQYF
TRBJ2-5,TRBV7-9,13,few,NA,TGTGCCAGCAGCCCCAGTGCGAAAGAGACCCAGTACTTC,CASSPSAKETQYF
TRBJ1-5,TRBV28,15,many,NA,TGTGCCAGCAGGATGGGGAGCTATAGCAATCAGCCCCAGCATTTT,CASRMGSYSNQPQHF
TRBJ2-1,TRBV6-5,12,NA,NA,TGTGCCAGCAGTTTGGTAAGCGGTGAGCAGTTCTTC,CASSLVSGEQFF
TRBJ2-7,TRBV20-1,16,NA,TRBD1,TGCAGTGCTAGACCGGGACAGGCGACGCTCTACTACGAGCAGTACTTC,CSARPGQATLYYEQYF
TRBJ2-1,TRBV6-2/TRBV6-3,17,NA,TRBD2,TGTGCCAGCAGCTACGAGGGACTAGCGGGAGGTTGGGATGAGCAGTTCTTC,CASSYEGLAGGWDEQFF
TRBJ1-5,TRBV9,15,few,NA,TGTGCCAGCAGCATGGACGGTCATAGCAATCAGCCCCAGCATTTT,CASSMDGHSNQPQHF
TRBJ2-1,TRBV15,12,few,NA,TGTGCCACCAGTGGAAACGGCAATGAGCAGTTCTTC,CATSGNGNEQFF
TRBJ2-2,TRBV15,16,NA,NA,TGTGCCACCAGCAGAGACAGGGCAACGAACACCGGGGAGCTGTTTTTT,CATSRDRATNTGELFF
TRBJ2-3,TRBV5-1,17,many,NA,TGCGCCAGCAACCACGCTCCGGGAAGGTCCTCCACAGATACGCAGTATTTT,CASNHAPGRSSTDTQYF
TRBJ1-5,TRBV6-6,17,few,NA,TGTGCCAGCAGTCCCCCAGGAGGGATGTTGAGCAATCAGCCCCAGCATTTT,CASSPPGGMLSNQPQHF
TRBJ1-1,TRBV11-2,16,few,TRBD1,TGTGCCAGCAGCTTAGGTTACGGACAGGTGGGACTCGAAGCTTTCTTT,CASSLGYGQVGLEAFF
TRBJ2-7,TRBV7-9,16,many,TRBD2,TGTGCCAGCAGCAAAAAGGGACTAGCGGGAGCCCACGAGCAGTACTTC,CASSKKGLAGAHEQYF